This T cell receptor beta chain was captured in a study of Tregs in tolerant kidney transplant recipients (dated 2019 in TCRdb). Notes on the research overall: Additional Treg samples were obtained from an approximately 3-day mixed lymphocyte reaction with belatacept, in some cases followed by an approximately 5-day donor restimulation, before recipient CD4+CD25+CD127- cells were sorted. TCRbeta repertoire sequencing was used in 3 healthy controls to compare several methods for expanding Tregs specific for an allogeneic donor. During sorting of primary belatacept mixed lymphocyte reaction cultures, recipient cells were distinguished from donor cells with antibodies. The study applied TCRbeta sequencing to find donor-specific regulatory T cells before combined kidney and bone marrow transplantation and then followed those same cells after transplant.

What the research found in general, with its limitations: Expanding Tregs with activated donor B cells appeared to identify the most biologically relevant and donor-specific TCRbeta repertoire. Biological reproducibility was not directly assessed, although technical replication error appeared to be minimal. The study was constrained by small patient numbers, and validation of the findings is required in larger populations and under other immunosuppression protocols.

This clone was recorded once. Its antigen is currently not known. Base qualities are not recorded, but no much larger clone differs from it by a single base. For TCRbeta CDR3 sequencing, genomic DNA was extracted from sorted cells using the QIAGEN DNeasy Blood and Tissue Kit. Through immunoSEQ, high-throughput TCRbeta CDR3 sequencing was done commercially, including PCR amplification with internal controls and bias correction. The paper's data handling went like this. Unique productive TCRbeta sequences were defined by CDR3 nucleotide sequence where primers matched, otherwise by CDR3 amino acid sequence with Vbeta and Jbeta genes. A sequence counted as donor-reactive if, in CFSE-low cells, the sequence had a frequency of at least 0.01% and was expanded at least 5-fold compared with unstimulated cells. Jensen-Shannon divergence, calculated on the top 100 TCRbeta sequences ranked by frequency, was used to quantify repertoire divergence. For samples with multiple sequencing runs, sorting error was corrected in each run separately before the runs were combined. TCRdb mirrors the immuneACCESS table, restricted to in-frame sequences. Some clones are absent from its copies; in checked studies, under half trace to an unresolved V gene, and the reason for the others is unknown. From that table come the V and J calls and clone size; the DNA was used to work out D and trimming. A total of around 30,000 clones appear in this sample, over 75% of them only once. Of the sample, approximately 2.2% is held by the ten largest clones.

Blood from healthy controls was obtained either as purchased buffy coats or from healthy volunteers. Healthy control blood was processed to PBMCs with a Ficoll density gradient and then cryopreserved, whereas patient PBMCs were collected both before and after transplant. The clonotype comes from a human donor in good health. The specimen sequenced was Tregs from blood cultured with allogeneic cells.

The nucleotide sequence is given as TGTGCCAGCAGCCCACAGACAGGGGGCGCAAGCTATGGCTACACCTTC. Translated, this gives CASSPQTGGASYGYTF. The V and J segments used are TRBV7-2 and TRBJ1-2; 10 central nucleotides agree with TRBD1. Trimmed from V: 5 bases; trimmed from J: 4 bases; junction bases lacking a gene match: 10. CDR1 and CDR2 (SGHTA, FQGNSA) derive from the germline V gene. Including cysteine and phenylalanine, the CDR3 has 16 amino acids. CDR3 DNA is the only sequence kept; it has 48 bases, read in frame from the first base.